Only a few counts were recorded for the clone carrying this T cell receptor beta chain. Its antigen is as yet unknown. These data originate in a study of T cell responses to AZD1222 COVID-19 vaccine. The study, taken as a whole, reports: Unmutated variant regions are reportedly targeted by nearly half of spike-specific TCRs. All repertoire sampling was performed exclusively after the peak T cell response. Spike-specific TCRs gained breadth and depth after people received two AZD1222 doses. Spike regions recognized by vaccine-associated CD4 TCRs spanned the protein, led by 160-218 and 743-854.

Trimming took off 5 bases at V and 7 bases at J, with 9 bases between the two ends. The CDR3 runs 12 residues. CDR1 and CDR2 (germline): SEHNR, FQNEAQ (reference sequence). TCRdb's table, derived via immunoSEQ multiplex PCR, lists solely in-frame clones and lacks some. The sample lists about 110,000 clones, 70% to 90% occurring once. Sequenced here: peripheral blood, sampled on day 0 of AZD1222 vaccination. The gene calls are TRBV7-9 and TRBJ2-1; TRBD1 or TRBD2 may be the D gene (5 bases each). This sequence originates from an adult in good health. The CDR3 spells CASSRWGNEQFF. The CDR3 DNA follows: TGTGCCAGCAGCCGCTGGGGGAATGAGCAGTTCTTC.